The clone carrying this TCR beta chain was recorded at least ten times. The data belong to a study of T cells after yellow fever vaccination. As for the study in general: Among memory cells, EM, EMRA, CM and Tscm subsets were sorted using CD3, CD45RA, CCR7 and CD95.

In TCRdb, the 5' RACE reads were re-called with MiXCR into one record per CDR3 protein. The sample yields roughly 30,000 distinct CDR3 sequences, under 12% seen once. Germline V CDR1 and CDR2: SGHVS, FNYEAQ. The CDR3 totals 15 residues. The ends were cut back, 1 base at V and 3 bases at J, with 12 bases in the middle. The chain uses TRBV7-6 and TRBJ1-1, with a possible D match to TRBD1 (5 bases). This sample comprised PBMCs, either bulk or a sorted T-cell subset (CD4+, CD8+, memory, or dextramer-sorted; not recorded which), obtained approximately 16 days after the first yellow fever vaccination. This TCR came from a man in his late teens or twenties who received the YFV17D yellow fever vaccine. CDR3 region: CASSLDASGDTEAFF. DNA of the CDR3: TGTGCCAGCAGCTTAGACGCCTCGGGGGACACTGAAGCTTTCTTT.